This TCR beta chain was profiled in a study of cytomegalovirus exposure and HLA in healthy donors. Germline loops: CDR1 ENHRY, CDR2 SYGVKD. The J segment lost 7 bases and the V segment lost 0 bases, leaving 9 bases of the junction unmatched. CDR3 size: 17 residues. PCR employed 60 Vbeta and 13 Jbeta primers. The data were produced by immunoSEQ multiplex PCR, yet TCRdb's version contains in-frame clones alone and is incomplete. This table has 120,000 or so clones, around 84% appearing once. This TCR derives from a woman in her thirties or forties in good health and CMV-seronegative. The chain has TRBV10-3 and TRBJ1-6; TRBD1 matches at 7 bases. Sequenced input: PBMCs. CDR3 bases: TGTGCCATCAGTGAGTCAAGGAGGGGGCGTCGAAATTCACCCCTCCACTTT. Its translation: CAISESRRGRRNSPLHF.